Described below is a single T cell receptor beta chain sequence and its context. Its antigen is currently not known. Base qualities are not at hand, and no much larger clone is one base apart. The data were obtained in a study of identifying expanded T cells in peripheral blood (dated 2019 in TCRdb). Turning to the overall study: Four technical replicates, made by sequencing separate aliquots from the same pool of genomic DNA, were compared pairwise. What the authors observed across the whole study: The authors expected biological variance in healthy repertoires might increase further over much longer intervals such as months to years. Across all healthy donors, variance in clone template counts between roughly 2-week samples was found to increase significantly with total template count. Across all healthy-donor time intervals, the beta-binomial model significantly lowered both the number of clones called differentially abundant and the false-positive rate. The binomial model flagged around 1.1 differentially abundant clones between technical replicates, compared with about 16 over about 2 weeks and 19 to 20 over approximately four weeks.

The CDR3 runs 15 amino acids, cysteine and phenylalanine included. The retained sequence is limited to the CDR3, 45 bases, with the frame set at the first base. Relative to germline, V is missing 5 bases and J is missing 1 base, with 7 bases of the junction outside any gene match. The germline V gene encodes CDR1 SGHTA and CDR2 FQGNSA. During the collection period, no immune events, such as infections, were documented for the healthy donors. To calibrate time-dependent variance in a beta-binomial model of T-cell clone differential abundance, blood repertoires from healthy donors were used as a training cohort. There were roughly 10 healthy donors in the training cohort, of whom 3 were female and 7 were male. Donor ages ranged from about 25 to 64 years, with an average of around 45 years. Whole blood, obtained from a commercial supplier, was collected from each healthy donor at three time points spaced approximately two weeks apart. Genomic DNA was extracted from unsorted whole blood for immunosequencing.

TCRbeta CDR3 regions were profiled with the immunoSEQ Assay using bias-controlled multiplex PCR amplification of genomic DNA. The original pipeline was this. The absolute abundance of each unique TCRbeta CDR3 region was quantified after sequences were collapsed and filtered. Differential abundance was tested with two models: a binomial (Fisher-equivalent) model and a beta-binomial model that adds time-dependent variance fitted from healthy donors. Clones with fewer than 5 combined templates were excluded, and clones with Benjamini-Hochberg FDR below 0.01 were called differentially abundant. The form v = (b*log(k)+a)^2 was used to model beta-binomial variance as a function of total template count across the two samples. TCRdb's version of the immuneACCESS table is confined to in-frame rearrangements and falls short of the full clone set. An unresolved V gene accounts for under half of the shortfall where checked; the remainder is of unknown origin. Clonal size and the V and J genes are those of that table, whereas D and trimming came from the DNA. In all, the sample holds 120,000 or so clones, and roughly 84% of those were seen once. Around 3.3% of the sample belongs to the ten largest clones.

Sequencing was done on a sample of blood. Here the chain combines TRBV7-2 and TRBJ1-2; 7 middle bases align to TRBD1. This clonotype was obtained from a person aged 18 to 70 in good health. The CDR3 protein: CASSPPGQLNYGYTF. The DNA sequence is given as TGTGCCAGCAGCCCCCCGGGACAGCTTAACTATGGCTACACCTTC.